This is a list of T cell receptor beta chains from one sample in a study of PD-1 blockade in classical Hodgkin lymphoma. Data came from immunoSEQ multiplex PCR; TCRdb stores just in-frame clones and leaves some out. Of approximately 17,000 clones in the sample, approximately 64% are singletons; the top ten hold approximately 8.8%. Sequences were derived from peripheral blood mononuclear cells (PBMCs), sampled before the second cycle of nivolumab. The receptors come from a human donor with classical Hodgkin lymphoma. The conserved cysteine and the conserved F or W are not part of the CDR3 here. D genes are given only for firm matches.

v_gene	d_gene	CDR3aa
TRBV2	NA	ASSVGTGNEKLF
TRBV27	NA	ASSPLGNTDTQY
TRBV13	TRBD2	ASRQSRLAGESGELF
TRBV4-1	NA	ASSQEVTITYNEQF
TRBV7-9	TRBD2	ASSALAGDGNEQF
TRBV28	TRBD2	ASSTPSSGGTYEQY
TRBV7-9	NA	ASSLGETEAF
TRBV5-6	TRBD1	ASSYWDRLYEQY
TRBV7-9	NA	ASSFYHPPNTEAF
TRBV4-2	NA	ASSQVQGGKNIQY
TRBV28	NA	ASSLAGVLTGNTIY
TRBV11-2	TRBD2	ASSLAGGPGYEQY
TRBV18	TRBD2	ASSPPSTSGSSYEQY
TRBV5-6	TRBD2	ASSLALAGGTDTQY
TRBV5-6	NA	ASSLEGVQETQY
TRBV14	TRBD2	ASSPTPGLVSEQY
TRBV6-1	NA	ASSGGTELNTEAF
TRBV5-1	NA	ASSLSQVYTGELF
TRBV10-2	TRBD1	ASSGRDRWGTDTQY
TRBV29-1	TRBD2	GGISGTSGTGELF
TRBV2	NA	ASRKGDSTDTQY
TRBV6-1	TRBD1	ASSEPGQTNYGYT
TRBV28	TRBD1	ASSLFGKIGTVSYEQY
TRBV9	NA	ASSLGRGLGLNTEAF
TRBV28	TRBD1	ASSSTGGTGTYEQY
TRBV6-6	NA	ASSYGRPSYNEQF